A single sample is the source of the 25 T cell receptor beta chains below, sequenced in a study of T cell repertoires in cytomegalovirus infection. In TCRdb, the reads were re-called with MiXCR into one record per CDR3 protein. This table has about 740,000 distinct CDR3 sequences, roughly 36% appearing once. Sequenced sample: PBMCs. These receptors all stem from a human donor in good health (CMV status not recorded). Some clones in this sample may be carry-over from other donors' samples.

J is TRBJ1-2 and V is TRBV2, with no clear D. V gave up 2 bases and J gave up 6 bases, with 7 bases separating them. Looked up from germline, CDR1 is SNHLY and CDR2 is FYNNEI. The CDR3 runs 12 residues. The CDR3 protein is CASSEIDNGYTF. The DNA of the CDR3 is TGTGCCAGCAGTGAAATCGACAATGGCTACACCTTC.

The chain couples TRBV7-6 to TRBJ2-2, with TRBD2 matching 8 bases. The CDR3 sequence is 16 residues long. Germline values: CDR1 SGHVS, CDR2 FNYEAQ. J lost 4 bases, V lost 4 bases, and 8 bases had no gene match. The CDR3 loop is CASSSGLDRRTGELFF. CDR3 DNA sequence: TGTGCCAGCAGCTCGGGACTAGATCGGCGCACCGGGGAGCTGTTTTTT.

This sequence joins TRBV19 and TRBJ1-2; D is undetermined. The CDR3 is 15 amino acids. The germline V gene encodes CDR1 LNHDA and CDR2 SQIVND (reference sequence). Trimming shortened V by 6 bases and J by 4 bases, and 18 bases separated the two germline ends. CDR3 sequence: CASRRTFEGFYGYTF. The CDR3 DNA is TGTGCCAGTAGGCGCACCTTTGAAGGGTTCTATGGCTACACCTTC. Complete variable domain (other parts from reference TRBV19 and TRBJ1-2): DGGITQSPKYLFRKEGQNVTLSCEQNLNHDAMYWYRQDPGQGLRLIYYSQIVNDFQKGDIAEGYSVSREKKESFPLTVTSAQKNPTAFYLCASRRTFEGFYGYTFGSGTRLTVV.

This clonotype was detected a few times. The chain recombines TRBV5-4 with TRBJ2-3; a weak D match, TRBD2 (6 bases). The CDR3 extends over 14 amino acids. Trimming shortened V by 0 bases and J by 5 bases, and 10 bases separated the two germline ends. Germline V gene sequence: CDR1 SGHNT, CDR2 YYREEE (reference sequence). In DNA, the CDR3 is TGTGCCAGCAGCTTGGAACGGGGAGGAGATACGCAGTATTTT. Residues: CASSLERGGDTQYF. Based on the CDR3 plus reference TRBV5-4 and TRBJ2-3, the full variable domain is ETGVTQSPTHLIKTRGQQVTLRCSSQSGHNTVSWYQQALGQGPQFIFQYYREEENGRGNFPPRFSGLQFPNYSSELNVNALELDDSALYLCASSLERGGDTQYFGPGTRLTVL.

As DNA, the CDR3 is TGTGCCAGCAGCCGGCGCCTTAATGAAAAACTGTTTTTT. Protein: CASSRRLNEKLFF. The J gene is TRBJ1-4, the V gene TRBV12-3 or TRBV12-4; no clear D gene. The CDR3 length is 13 residues. Deletions cut 6 bases from V and 4 bases from J, with 9 bases between.

This chain connects TRBV7-9 to TRBJ2-1; D gene unclear. This CDR3 spans 13 amino acids. V was shortened by 6 bases and J by 5 bases, with 11 bases between the two germline ends. Germline V CDR1 and CDR2: SEHNR, FQNEAQ (reference sequence). DNA of the CDR3: TGTGCCAGCAGTTTGAGTGAGCACAATGAGCAGTTCTTC. This translates into CASSLSEHNEQFF.

The V call is TRBV18, the J call TRBJ1-1; D is perhaps TRBD1 (5 bases). The V gene's germline CDR1 is KGHSH and CDR2 LQKENI. CDR3 length equals 15 residues. Trimming cost V 1 base and J 1 base, with 10 bases left between them. CDR3 sequence (DNA): TGTGCCAGCTCACCACAGGGGAAAGCGAACACTGAAGCTTTCTTT. Translation: CASSPQGKANTEAFF.

There are a few counts of this clonotype. The rearrangement joins TRBV29-1 to TRBJ1-1, with 7 bases identical to TRBD1. CDR3 length equals 15 residues. Germline trimming cut 0 bases from V and 6 bases from J; bases unmatched to any gene: 10. Germline loops: CDR1 SQVTM, CDR2 ANQGSEA. The CDR3 bases are TGCAGCGTTGAAGATCCAGTCAGGGGGTTCCCTGAAGCTTTCTTT. It encodes CSVEDPVRGFPEAFF. The whole variable domain, remainder taken from reference TRBV29-1 and TRBJ1-1, is SAVISQKPSRDICQRGTSLTIQCQVDSQVTMMFWYRQQPGQSLTLIATANQGSEATYESGFVIDKFPISRPNLTFSTLTVSNMSPEDSSIYLCSVEDPVRGFPEAFFGQGTRLTVV.

The chain links TRBV20-1 to TRBJ2-3, with 7 positions matching TRBD1. CDR3 size: 11 residues. V lost 8 bases to trimming and J lost 9 bases; unmatched junction nucleotides: 8. Per germline, CDR1 DFQATT and CDR2 SNEGSKA (reference sequence). The CDR3 region has the DNA TGCAGTCCCAAAAGGACAGGAACGCAGTATTTT. It translates to CSPKRTGTQYF.

This clonotype appeared a few times. The V call is TRBV28, the J call TRBJ2-7; D perhaps matches TRBD1 (6 bases). Germline CDR1 MDHEN, CDR2 SYDVKM. CDR3 length: 15 amino acids. Trimming left V 6 bases short and J 2 bases short, with 17 bases between. CDR3 nucleotides: TGTGCCAGCAGCCAAGACAGGATTGTAACCTACGAGCAGTACTTC. Protein product: CASSQDRIVTYEQYF.

A remark on this clonotype: The CDR3 does not end in the conserved phenylalanine or tryptophan, so this is likely a read error. This rearrangement joins TRBV12-3 or TRBV12-4 to TRBJ1-2, with 7 bases fitting TRBD1. The V and J ends lost 3 bases and 1 base, in that order; junction bases with no gene match: 8. The CDR3 is made up of 16 amino acids. The CDR3 DNA sequence: TGTGCCAGCAGTTTTGGGGAGGGGGCGAATAACTATGGCTACACCTAC. It translates to CASSFGEGANNYGYTY.

On this clonotype: The germline gene is not matched at one end of the junction; a read error may be the cause. Here the CDR3 reads CASRLPPLVQETPYF. The DNA of the CDR3 is TGTGCCAGCAGATTACCCCCCCTCGTGCAGGAGACCCCGTACTTC. The rearrangement joins TRBV7-8 to TRBJ2-5; unclear D gene. The CDR3 is 15 residues long. Germline CDR1 is SGHVS and CDR2 is FQNEAQ. Full variable domain (missing parts from reference TRBV7-8 and TRBJ2-5): GAGVSQSPRYKVAKRGQDVALRCDPISGHVSLFWYQQALGQGPEFLTYFQNEAQLDKSGLPSDRFFAERPEGSVSTLKIQRTQQEDSAVYLCASRLPPLVQETPYFGPGTRLLVL.

The V call is TRBV7-8, the J call TRBJ2-2; 9 bases are a match to TRBD1. The trim removed 6 bases at V and 0 bases at J, leaving 5 bases unmatched. Per the germline V gene, CDR1 is SGHVS and CDR2 is FQNEAQ. This CDR3 contains 16 residues. CDR3 in DNA: TGTGCCAGCAGTTCAACAGGGGGCTCGAACACCGGGGAGCTGTTTTTT. This gives the protein CASSSTGGSNTGELFF.

The chain is built from TRBV10-2 and TRBJ2-2; 8 bases align to TRBD1. Trimming at V came to 8 bases and at J to 4 bases, leaving 6 bases not matched to a gene. This CDR3 is 14 amino acids long. Germline values: CDR1 WSHSY, CDR2 SAAADI. CDR3 protein: CASQRQGSTGELFF. The CDR3 region has the DNA TGCGCCAGCCAACGACAGGGGTCCACCGGGGAGCTGTTTTTT.

V is TRBV27 and J is TRBJ2-1; D ambiguous. V lost 3 bases, J lost 5 bases, and 11 bases lay in between. The CDR3 length is 14 residues. The germline V gene has CDR1 MNHEY and CDR2 SMNVEV (reference sequence). DNA for the CDR3: TGTGCCAGCAGTTTGTTGGGTATTGACAATGAGCAGTTCTTC. This sequence encodes CASSLLGIDNEQFF.

The CDR3 region is CASSGSRGSSNYGYTF. The CDR3 nucleotides are TGTGCCAGCAGTGGAAGCAGGGGATCGTCGAACTATGGCTACACCTTC. This chain links TRBV2 with TRBJ1-2; tentative D call: TRBD1 (6 bases). Germline CDR1 reads SNHLY; CDR2 reads FYNNEI. The V and J ends lost 4 bases and 2 bases respectively, with 17 bases between them. The CDR3 spans 16 residues.

The sample holds a few counts of this clonotype. The chain has TRBV20-1 and TRBJ1-1; tentative D call: TRBD1 (5 bases). There are 14 residues in the CDR3. V lost 0 bases, J lost 1 base, and 9 bases lay in between. The germline gives CDR1 DFQATT, CDR2 SNEGSKA (reference sequence). The CDR3 DNA reads TGCAGTGCTAGAGATCTTCAGGGGAACACTGAAGCTTTCTTT. Amino acid sequence: CSARDLQGNTEAFF.

The chain combines TRBV6-5 with TRBJ2-7; D tentatively reads TRBD1 or TRBD2 (5 bases each). Germline V gene lookup returns CDR1 MNHEY and CDR2 SVGAGI. V was trimmed by 6 bases and J by 0 bases, leaving 21 bases between them. The CDR3 loop spans 17 amino acids. The CDR3 spells CASRNLGTDTFSYEQYF. The CDR3 coding sequence is TGTGCCAGCAGGAACCTCGGGACGGATACTTTCTCCTACGAGCAGTACTTC.

This clonotype was seen more than once but under ten times. The gene calls are TRBV27 and TRBJ1-5; D ambiguous. Germline V gives CDR1 MNHEY, CDR2 SMNVEV (reference sequence). The CDR3 runs 14 residues. With 5 bases removed from V and 3 bases from J, the gap between germline ends came to 11 bases. DNA for the CDR3: TGTGCCAGCAGTACCGACGGCGTCAATCAGCCCCAGCATTTT. Translated: CASSTDGVNQPQHF.

Points on this clonotype: Its ends do not fully match the called genes, so a read error is possible. This rearrangement joins TRBV6-6 to TRBJ1-3, with D unresolved. There are 13 residues in the CDR3. Germline loops: CDR1 MNHNY, CDR2 SVGAGI (reference sequence). The CDR3: CASSFSDGNSIYF. CDR3 bases: TGTGCCAGCAGTTTCTCGGACGGAAACTCCATATATTTT.

This clonotype was observed a handful of times. The V call is TRBV28, the J call TRBJ2-7; 8 nucleotides match TRBD2. The germline V gene has CDR1 MDHEN and CDR2 SYDVKM. The CDR3 loop spans 16 amino acids. With 6 bases clipped from V and 0 bases from J, the junction kept 10 bases outside the gene matches. In DNA form, the CDR3 reads TGTGCCAGCAGGGCCGGCCAGCTAGCGGGCTCCTACGAGCAGTACTTC. Amino acids: CASRAGQLAGSYEQYF.

There are a few counts of this clonotype. The chain has TRBV7-2 and TRBJ2-3, with unresolved D. The germline V gene has CDR1 SGHTA and CDR2 FQGNSA. This CDR3 is built from 15 residues. The V and J ends lost 2 bases and 11 bases respectively, with 20 bases between them. The CDR3 is CASSLRKGLQMKQYF. The CDR3, as DNA: TGTGCCAGCAGCTTAAGAAAAGGGTTGCAAATGAAGCAGTATTTT.

The rearrangement joins TRBV12-3 or TRBV12-4 to TRBJ1-1; 9 nucleotides match TRBD1. V was clipped by 8 bases and J by 5 bases; unmatched bases: 12. The CDR3 runs 15 residues. This CDR3 is CASGIGTGKVTEAFF. The CDR3, as DNA: TGTGCCAGCGGAATTGGGACAGGGAAGGTGACTGAAGCTTTCTTT.

Of note for this clonotype: The junction shows a germline mismatch at one end, possibly a read error. Written as DNA, the CDR3 is TGTGACAGCAGCTTAGCGGGAGGGAACACCGGGGAGCTGTTTTTT. It is translated as CDSSLAGGNTGELFF. The V gene is TRBV7-9, the J gene TRBJ2-2; TRBD2 matches 10 bases. The germline gives CDR1 SEHNR, CDR2 FQNEAQ (reference sequence). The CDR3 is 15 amino acids.

A remark on this clonotype: In this CDR3 the conserved last residue, phenylalanine or tryptophan, is missing, so a read error is likely. The chain couples TRBV24-1 to TRBJ2-1, with 9 nucleotides matching TRBD1. Germline assignment: CDR1 KGHDR and CDR2 SFDVKD. The V segment lost 4 bases and the J segment 2 bases; nucleotides outside the gene matches: 5. This CDR3 is built from 16 residues. The CDR3: CATSEFTGGAYNEQFL. In nucleotides, the CDR3 is TGTGCCACCAGTGAGTTTACAGGGGGCGCCTACAATGAGCAGTTCTTA.